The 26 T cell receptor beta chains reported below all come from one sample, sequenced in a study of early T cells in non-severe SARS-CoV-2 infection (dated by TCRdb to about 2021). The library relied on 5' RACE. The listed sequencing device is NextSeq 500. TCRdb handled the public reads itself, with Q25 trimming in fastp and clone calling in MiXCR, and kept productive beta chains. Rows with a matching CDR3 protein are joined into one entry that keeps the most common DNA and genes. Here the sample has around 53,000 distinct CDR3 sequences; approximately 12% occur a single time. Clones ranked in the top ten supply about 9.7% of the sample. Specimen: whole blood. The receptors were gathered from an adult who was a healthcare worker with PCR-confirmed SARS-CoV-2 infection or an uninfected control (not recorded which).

This chain's CDR3 is CASSINNEQFF. The CDR3 nucleotides are TGTGCCAGCAGCATAAACAATGAGCAGTTCTTC. This chain uses TRBV7-3 with TRBJ2-1, with no clear D. The CDR3 totals 11 residues. V lost 5 bases and J lost 5, with 4 bases in between. The germline V gene encodes CDR1 SGHTA and CDR2 FQGTGA.

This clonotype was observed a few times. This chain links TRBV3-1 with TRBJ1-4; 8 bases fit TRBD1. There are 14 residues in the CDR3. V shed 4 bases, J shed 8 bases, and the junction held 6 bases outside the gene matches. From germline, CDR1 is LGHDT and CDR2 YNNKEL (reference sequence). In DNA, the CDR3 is TGTGCCAGCAGCCCTAGACAGGGGAGAGAAAAACTGTTTTTT. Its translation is CASSPRQGREKLFF.

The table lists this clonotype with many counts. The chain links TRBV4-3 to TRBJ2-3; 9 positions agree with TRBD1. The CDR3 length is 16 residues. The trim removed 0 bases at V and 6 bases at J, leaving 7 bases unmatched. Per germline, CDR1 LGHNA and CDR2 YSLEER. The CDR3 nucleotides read TGCGCCAGCAGCCAAGATTCGGGACAGGGTACCGATACGCAGTATTTT. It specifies CASSQDSGQGTDTQYF.

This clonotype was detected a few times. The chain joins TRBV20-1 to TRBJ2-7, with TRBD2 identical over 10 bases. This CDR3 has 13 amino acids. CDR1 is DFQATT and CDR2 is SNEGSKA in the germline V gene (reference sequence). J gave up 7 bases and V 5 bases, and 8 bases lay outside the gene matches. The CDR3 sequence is CSARAGTSDEQYF. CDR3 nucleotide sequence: TGCAGTGCTCGGGCCGGGACTAGCGATGAGCAGTACTTC.

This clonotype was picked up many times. As DNA, the CDR3 is TGTGCCAGCAGCCTTGTGGGGACTAGCCAAGAGACCCAGTACTTC. Its protein is CASSLVGTSQETQYF. The rearrangement uses TRBV7-9 and TRBJ2-5; 8 bases are a match to TRBD2. The V gene end was trimmed by 5 bases and the J gene end by 1 base; junction bases not matched to a gene: 6. Germline V gene data show CDR1 as SEHNR and CDR2 as FQNEAQ (reference sequence). This CDR3 has 15 amino acids.

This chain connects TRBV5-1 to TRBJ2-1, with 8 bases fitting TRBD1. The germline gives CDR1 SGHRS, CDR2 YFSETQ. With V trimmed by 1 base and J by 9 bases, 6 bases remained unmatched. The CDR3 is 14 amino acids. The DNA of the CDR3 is TGCGCCAGCAGCTTGAGGACAGGGAATAGTGAGCAGTTCTTC. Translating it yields CASSLRTGNSEQFF.

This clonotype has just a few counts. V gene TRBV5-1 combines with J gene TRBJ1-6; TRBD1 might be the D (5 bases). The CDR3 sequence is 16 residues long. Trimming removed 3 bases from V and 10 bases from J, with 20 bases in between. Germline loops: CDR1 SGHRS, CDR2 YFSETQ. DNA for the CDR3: TGCGCCAGCAGCTCGCCGGTTGGAGGGGATTTGTCACCCCTCCACTTT. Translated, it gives CASSSPVGGDLSPLHF.

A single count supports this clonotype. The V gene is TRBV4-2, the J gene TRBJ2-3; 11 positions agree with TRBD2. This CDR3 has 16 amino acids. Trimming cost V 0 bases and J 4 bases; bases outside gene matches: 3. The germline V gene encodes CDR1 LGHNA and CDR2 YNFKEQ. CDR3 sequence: CASSQDSSGGADTQYF. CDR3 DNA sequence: TGTGCCAGCAGCCAAGATAGTAGCGGGGGGGCAGATACGCAGTATTTT.

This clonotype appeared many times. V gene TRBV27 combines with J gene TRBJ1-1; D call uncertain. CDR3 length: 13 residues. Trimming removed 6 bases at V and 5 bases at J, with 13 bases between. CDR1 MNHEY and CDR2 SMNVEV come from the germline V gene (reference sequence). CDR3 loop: CASSIVQYTEAFF. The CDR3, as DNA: TGTGCCAGCAGCATCGTTCAGTATACTGAAGCTTTCTTT.

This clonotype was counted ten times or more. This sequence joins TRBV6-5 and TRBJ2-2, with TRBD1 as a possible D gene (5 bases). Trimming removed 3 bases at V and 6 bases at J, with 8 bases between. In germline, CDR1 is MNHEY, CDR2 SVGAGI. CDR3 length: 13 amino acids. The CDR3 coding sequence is TGTGCCAGCAGTTATCAGGGTGCCGGGGAGCTGTTTTTT. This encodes CASSYQGAGELFF.

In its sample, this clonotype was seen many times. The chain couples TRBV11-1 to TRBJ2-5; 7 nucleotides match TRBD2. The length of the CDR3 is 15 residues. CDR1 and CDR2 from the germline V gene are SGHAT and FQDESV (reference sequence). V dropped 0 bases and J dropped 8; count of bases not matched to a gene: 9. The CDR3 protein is CASSLALSGKGTQYF. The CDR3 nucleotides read TGTGCCAGCAGCTTAGCGCTCAGCGGGAAGGGAACCCAGTACTTC.

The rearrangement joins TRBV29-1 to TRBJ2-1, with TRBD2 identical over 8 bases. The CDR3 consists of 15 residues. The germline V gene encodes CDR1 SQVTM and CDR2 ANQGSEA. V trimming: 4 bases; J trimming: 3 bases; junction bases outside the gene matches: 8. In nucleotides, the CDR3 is TGCAGCGTTGTGCTTAGCGGGGAGTTCTACAATGAGCAGTTCTTC. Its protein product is CSVVLSGEFYNEQFF.

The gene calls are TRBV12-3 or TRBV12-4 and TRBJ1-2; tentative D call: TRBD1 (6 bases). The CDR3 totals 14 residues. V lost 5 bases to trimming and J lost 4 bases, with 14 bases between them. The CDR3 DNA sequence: TGTGCCAGCAGTCAAACGGACAGCTCCTATGGCTACACCTTC. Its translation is CASSQTDSSYGYTF.

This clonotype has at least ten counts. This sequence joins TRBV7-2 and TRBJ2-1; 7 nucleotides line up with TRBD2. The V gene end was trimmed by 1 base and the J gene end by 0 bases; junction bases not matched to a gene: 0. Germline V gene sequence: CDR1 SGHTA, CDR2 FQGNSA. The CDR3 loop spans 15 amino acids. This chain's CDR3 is CASSLGTSSYNEQFF. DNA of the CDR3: TGTGCCAGCAGCTTAGGGACTAGCTCCTACAATGAGCAGTTCTTC.

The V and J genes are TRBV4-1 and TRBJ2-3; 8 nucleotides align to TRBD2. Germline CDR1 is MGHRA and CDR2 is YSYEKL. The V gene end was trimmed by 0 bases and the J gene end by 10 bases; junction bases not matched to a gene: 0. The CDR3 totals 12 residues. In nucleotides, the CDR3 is TGCGCCAGCAGCCAAGAGCGGGGGGCGCAGTATTTT. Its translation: CASSQERGAQYF.

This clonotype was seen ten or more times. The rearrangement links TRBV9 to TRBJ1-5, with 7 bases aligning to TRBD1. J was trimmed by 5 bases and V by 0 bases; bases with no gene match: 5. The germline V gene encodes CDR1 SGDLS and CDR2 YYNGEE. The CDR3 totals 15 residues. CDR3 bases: TGTGCCAGCAGCGTAGGCACAGGGGACTATCAGCCCCAGCATTTT. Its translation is CASSVGTGDYQPQHF.

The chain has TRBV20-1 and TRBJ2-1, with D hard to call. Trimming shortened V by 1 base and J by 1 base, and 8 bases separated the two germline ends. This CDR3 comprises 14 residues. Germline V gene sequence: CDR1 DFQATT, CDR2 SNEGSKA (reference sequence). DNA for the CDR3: TGCAGTGCTAGAGCGCACTATTCCTACAATGAGCAGTTCTTC. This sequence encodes CSARAHYSYNEQFF.

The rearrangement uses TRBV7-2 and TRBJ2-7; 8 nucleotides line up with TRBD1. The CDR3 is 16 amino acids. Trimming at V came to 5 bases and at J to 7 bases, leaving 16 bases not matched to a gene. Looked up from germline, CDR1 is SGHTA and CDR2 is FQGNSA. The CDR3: CASSPMVDRAKWEQYF. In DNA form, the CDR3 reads TGTGCCAGCAGCCCCATGGTGGACAGGGCTAAATGGGAGCAGTACTTC.

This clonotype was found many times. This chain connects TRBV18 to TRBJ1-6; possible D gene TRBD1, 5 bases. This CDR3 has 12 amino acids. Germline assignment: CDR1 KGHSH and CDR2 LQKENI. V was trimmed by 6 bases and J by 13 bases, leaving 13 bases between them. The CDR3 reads CASSPVGAPLHF. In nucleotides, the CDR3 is TGTGCCAGCTCCCCCGTCGGGGCTCCCCTCCACTTT.

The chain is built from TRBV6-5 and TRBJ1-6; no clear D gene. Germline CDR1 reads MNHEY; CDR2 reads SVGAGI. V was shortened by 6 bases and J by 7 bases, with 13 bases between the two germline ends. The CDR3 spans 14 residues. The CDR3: CASSSGGSNSPLHF. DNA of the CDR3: TGTGCCAGCAGCTCCGGTGGATCAAATTCACCCCTCCACTTT.

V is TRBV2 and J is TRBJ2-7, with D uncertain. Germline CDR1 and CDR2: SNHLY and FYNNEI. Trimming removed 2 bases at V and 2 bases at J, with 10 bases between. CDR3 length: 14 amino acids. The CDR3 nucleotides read TGTGCCAGCAGTGAACTGGATGAAACCTACGAGCAGTACTTC. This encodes CASSELDETYEQYF.

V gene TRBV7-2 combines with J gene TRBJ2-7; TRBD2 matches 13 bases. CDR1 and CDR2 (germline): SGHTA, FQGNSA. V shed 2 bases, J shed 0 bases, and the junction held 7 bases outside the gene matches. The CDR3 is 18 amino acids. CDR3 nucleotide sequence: TGTGCCAGCAGCTTACCCCGGACTAGCGGGAGAAGCTCCTACGAGCAGTACTTC. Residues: CASSLPRTSGRSSYEQYF.

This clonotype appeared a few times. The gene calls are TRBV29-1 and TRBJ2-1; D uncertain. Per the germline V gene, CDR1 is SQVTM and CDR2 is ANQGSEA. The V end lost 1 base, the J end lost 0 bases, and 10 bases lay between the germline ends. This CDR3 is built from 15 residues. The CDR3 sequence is CSVEGDPDSYNEQFF. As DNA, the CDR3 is TGCAGCGTTGAAGGAGACCCCGACTCCTACAATGAGCAGTTCTTC.

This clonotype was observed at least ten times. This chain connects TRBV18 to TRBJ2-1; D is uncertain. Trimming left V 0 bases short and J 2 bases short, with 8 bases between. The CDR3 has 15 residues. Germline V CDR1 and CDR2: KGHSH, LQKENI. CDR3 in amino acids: CASSPPNAAYNEQFF. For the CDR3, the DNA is TGTGCCAGCTCACCACCCAATGCGGCCTACAATGAGCAGTTCTTC.

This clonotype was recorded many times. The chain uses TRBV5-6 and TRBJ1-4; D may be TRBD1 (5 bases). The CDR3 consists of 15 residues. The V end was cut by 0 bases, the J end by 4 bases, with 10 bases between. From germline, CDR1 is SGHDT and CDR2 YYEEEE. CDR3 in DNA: TGTGCCAGCAGCTTGGCAGGGCGCCGTAATGAAAAACTGTTTTTT. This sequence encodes CASSLAGRRNEKLFF.

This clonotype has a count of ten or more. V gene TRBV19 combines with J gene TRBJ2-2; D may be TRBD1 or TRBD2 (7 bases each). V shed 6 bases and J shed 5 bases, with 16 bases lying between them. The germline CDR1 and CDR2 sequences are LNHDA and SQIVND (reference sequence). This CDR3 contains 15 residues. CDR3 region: CASSKTGRATGELFF. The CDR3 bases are TGTGCCAGTAGCAAGACAGGGAGGGCTACCGGGGAGCTGTTTTTT.